The T cell receptor beta chain described here comes from a study of blood T cells in healthy people across ages. The study's findings and limits: Strong correlation was found linking TCR beta diversity to naive T cell percentage.

This clonotype was seen a handful of times. The antigen remains undetermined. The CDR3 loop spans 13 amino acids. V lost 4 bases to trimming and J lost 12 bases, with 18 bases between them. Germline values: CDR1 LGHDT, CDR2 YNNKEL (reference sequence). PCR was performed a second time for 7 to 11 cycles using a sample-barcoded 5' primer and a J-beta primer mix. Each cDNA molecule, via a template-switch adaptor with 12 random nucleotides, was tagged. No fewer than 3 million CDR3-containing paired-end reads came from each sample. In TCRdb, the 5' RACE reads were re-called with MiXCR into one record per CDR3 protein. This sample yields 1.5 million to 1.8 million distinct CDR3 sequences, of which about 42% are seen a single time; about 3.8% belongs to the top ten. Total RNA extraction produced at least 5 micrograms (per sample) for the study.

Sequencing used blood. The genes are TRBV3-1 and TRBJ1-2; D is perhaps TRBD1 (5 bases). The TCR originated in a woman aged 18 to 35 in good health. CDR3 nucleotide sequence: TGTGCCAGCAGCCCCACACCCGGACGGGACCACACCTTC. This gives the protein CASSPTPGRDHTF.